The 17 T cell receptor beta chains below come from one sample, sequenced in a study of CD8+ T cells in alopecia areata. Treatment in this sample: oral pan-JAK inhibitor, 5-10 mg twice daily. The authors extracted RNA and reverse transcribed it into cDNA as the sequencing template. Sequenced by immunoSEQ multiplex PCR; TCRdb stores in-frame clones only, minus some. Found here are 200,000 to 250,000 clones, 64% of them singletons; the top ten hold around 3.9%. The source was CD4+ T cells sorted from blood, collected at week 4, from a patient treated with tofacitinib. Source of these receptors: a human donor with alopecia areata.

This chain connects TRBV19 to TRBJ1-1, with TRBD1 as a possible D gene (5 bases). The CDR3 sequence is 14 residues long. Germline-derived CDR1 and CDR2 are LNHDA and SQIVND (reference sequence). V was shortened by 6 bases and J by 2 bases, with 13 bases between the two germline ends. The DNA for the CDR3 is TGTGCCAGTAGCCGGGGGGACCCCAACACTGAAGCTTTCTTT. This sequence encodes CASSRGDPNTEAFF.

This clone has more than one count but fewer than ten. The rearrangement links TRBV29-1 to TRBJ2-1; TRBD1 matches at 7 bases. The J segment lost 9 bases and the V segment lost 7 bases, leaving 9 bases of the junction unmatched. The length of the CDR3 is 12 residues. CDR1 is SQVTM and CDR2 is ANQGSEA in the germline V gene. The CDR3 loop reads CSERQGQSEQFF. In nucleotides, the CDR3 is TGCAGCGAAAGACAGGGCCAGAGTGAGCAGTTCTTC.

V and J are TRBV6-5 and TRBJ2-7; 8 bases match TRBD2. Trimming at V came to 8 bases and at J to 3 bases, leaving 9 bases not matched to a gene. From germline, CDR1 is MNHEY and CDR2 SVGAGI. The CDR3 covers 14 residues. CDR3 nucleotide sequence: TGTGCCAGCTCGGCGGGGGGCAAGGGCTACGAGCAGTACTTC. This sequence encodes CASSAGGKGYEQYF.

The chain uses TRBV29-1 and TRBJ1-2; D call uncertain. V was trimmed by 7 bases and J by 2 bases, leaving 8 bases between them. This CDR3 contains 11 residues. CDR1 SQVTM and CDR2 ANQGSEA come from the germline V gene. CDR3 bases: TGCAGCGGGAGGGAGAACTATGGCTACACCTTC. Protein sequence: CSGRENYGYTF.

The chain uses TRBV6-5 and TRBJ2-7; 11 nucleotides agree with TRBD2. Trimming took 2 bases from V and 3 from J; bases not matched to a gene: 3. This CDR3 spans 15 amino acids. Germline assignment: CDR1 MNHEY and CDR2 SVGAGI. The CDR3 sequence: CASSYRLAGRYEQYF. CDR3 bases: TGTGCCAGCAGTTACCGACTAGCGGGGCGCTACGAGCAGTACTTC.

CDR3 loop: CASRSGRGNSPLHF. DNA of the CDR3: TGTGCCAGCCGCTCGGGACGGGGTAATTCACCCCTCCACTTT. The rearrangement joins TRBV6-5 to TRBJ1-6; D is perhaps TRBD1 (5 bases). Trimming cost V 8 bases and J 6 bases, with 14 bases left between them. This CDR3 is 14 amino acids long. From germline, CDR1 is MNHEY and CDR2 SVGAGI.

V usage is TRBV5-4 and J usage is TRBJ2-5, with D uncertain. The V end was cut by 2 bases, the J end by 4 bases, with 6 bases between. In germline, CDR1 is SGHNT, CDR2 YYREEE (reference sequence). The CDR3 runs to 12 residues. The CDR3 DNA reads TGTGCCAGCAGCTTAAATATAGAGACCCAGTACTTC. Translation gives CASSLNIETQYF.

The CDR3 protein is CASSTPGQGVYNEQFF. The CDR3 bases are TGTGCCAGCAGCACACCGGGACAGGGGGTCTACAATGAGCAGTTCTTC. This chain connects TRBV11-2 to TRBJ2-1, with 11 bases aligning to TRBD1. The CDR3 has 16 amino acids. In germline, CDR1 is SGHAT, CDR2 FQNNGV. The ends lost 5 bases at V and 3 bases at J; junction bases unmatched: 6.

The chain links TRBV15 to TRBJ2-3; perhaps D is TRBD1 or TRBD2 (5 bases each). Germline CDR1 and CDR2: LNHNV and YYDKDF (reference sequence). The CDR3 spans 13 residues. Trimming took off 6 bases at V and 4 bases at J, with 11 bases between the two ends. CDR3 protein: CATSPWGSDTQYF. The CDR3 DNA is TGTGCCACCAGTCCATGGGGGTCAGATACGCAGTATTTT. Variable domain in full (rest from reference TRBV15 and TRBJ2-3): DAMVIQNPRYQVTQFGKPVTLSCSQTLNHNVMYWYQQKSSQAPKLLFHYYDKDFNNEADTPDNFQSRRPNTSFCFLDIRSPGLGDTAMYLCATSPWGSDTQYFGPGTRLTVL.

V and J are TRBV7-2 and TRBJ1-2; 9 nucleotides line up with TRBD1. The CDR3 has 16 residues. Trimming at V came to 1 base and at J to 7 bases, leaving 10 bases not matched to a gene. Germline V CDR1 and CDR2: SGHTA, FQGNSA. CDR3 residues: CASSLGFVGTGIGYTF. The DNA for the CDR3 is TGTGCCAGCAGCTTAGGGTTTGTGGGGACAGGGATTGGCTACACCTTC.

The V gene is TRBV7-9, the J gene TRBJ2-2, with D possibly TRBD2 on 5 matching bases. V was clipped by 3 bases and J by 1 base, with 15 bases between them. The CDR3 covers 17 residues. The germline gives CDR1 SEHNR, CDR2 FQNEAQ (reference sequence). CDR3 nucleotide sequence: TGTGCCAGCAGCTTTAGAAGGCTAGCTGAGAACACCGGGGAGCTGTTTTTT. Translation: CASSFRRLAENTGELFF.

The rearrangement joins TRBV6-5 to TRBJ1-4; 7 positions agree with TRBD1. V dropped 2 bases and J dropped 5; count of bases not matched to a gene: 5. Germline CDR1 and CDR2: MNHEY and SVGAGI. The CDR3 is made up of 15 amino acids. CDR3 region: CASSYEGASNEKLFF. The CDR3 DNA sequence: TGTGCCAGCAGTTACGAGGGGGCATCCAATGAAAAACTGTTTTTT.

This clone was counted a few times. The V gene is TRBV4-3, the J gene TRBJ1-2; D ambiguous. Germline values: CDR1 LGHNA, CDR2 YSLEER. This CDR3 is 15 amino acids long. Deletions cut 4 bases from V and 4 bases from J, with 16 bases between. CDR3 in DNA: TGCGCCAGCAGCCCCTTCACCGTCGGGTCCTATGGCTACACCTTC. Its translation: CASSPFTVGSYGYTF.

V usage is TRBV15 and J usage is TRBJ1-1; TRBD1 is a possible D gene (5 bases). Per germline, CDR1 LNHNV and CDR2 YYDKDF (reference sequence). The CDR3 is made up of 17 amino acids. V was shortened by 1 base and J by 0 bases, with 15 bases between the two germline ends. As DNA, the CDR3 is TGTGCCACCAGCAGAGTCCGGGGGTTAGGATTGAACACTGAAGCTTTCTTT. Translating gives CATSRVRGLGLNTEAFF.

J is TRBJ2-7 and V is TRBV18, with 10 bases lining up with TRBD1. After removal of 3 bases from V and 3 bases from J, the junction contained 11 bases not matched to a gene. The length of the CDR3 is 17 residues. In germline, CDR1 is KGHSH, CDR2 LQKENI. DNA of the CDR3: TGTGCCAGCTCACCCGCCTCGCCGGGACAGGGGTTCTACGAGCAGTACTTC. Translating it yields CASSPASPGQGFYEQYF.

This clone was observed a handful of times. The chain carries TRBV4-1 and TRBJ2-2; D unresolved. The germline CDR1 and CDR2 sequences are MGHRA and YSYEKL. The CDR3 runs 16 residues. V was pared by 1 base and J by 6 bases, with 15 bases between. The CDR3 loop reads CASSQVPTPNAGELFF. The CDR3 DNA is TGCGCCAGCAGCCAAGTACCCACCCCAAACGCCGGGGAGCTGTTTTTT.

The CDR3 region is CASSLGRDGQPQHF. DNA for the CDR3: TGTGCCAGCAGTTTAGGAAGGGATGGCCAGCCCCAGCATTTT. The chain couples TRBV27 to TRBJ1-5; no clear D. Germline V gene data show CDR1 as MNHEY and CDR2 as SMNVEV (reference sequence). The CDR3 is 14 amino acids. Trimming removed 2 bases from V and 7 bases from J, with 12 bases in between.